The 12 T cell receptor beta chains below were found in one sample sequenced in a study of control samples from healthy donors and cancer patients. The repertoire was sequenced with immunoSEQ multiplex PCR; TCRdb's copy has only in-frame clones and lacks some. The table records roughly 88,000 clones, roughly 93% of them present only once. The sample taken for sequencing was blood. The origin of the receptors is a man between 18 and 29 years old in good health.

This clone was found once. This rearrangement joins TRBV25-1 to TRBJ2-7; no reliable D call. The V end lost 4 bases, the J end lost 9 bases, and 22 bases lay between the germline ends. The CDR3 is 15 residues long. The germline gives CDR1 MGHDK, CDR2 SYGVNS. The CDR3, as DNA: TGTGCCAGCAGTGGGATGATAGGTTCTCCTACGGGGCAGTACTTC. Protein sequence: CASSGMIGSPTGQYF.

The chain recombines TRBV4-1 with TRBJ2-1; TRBD2 matches at 10 bases. The CDR3 totals 17 residues. The germline V gene has CDR1 MGHRA and CDR2 YSYEKL. V shed 3 bases and J 0 bases; nucleotides not matched to a gene: 5. CDR3 DNA sequence: TGCGCCAGCAGCCATCCCAAGCGGGGGGGCTCCTACAATGAGCAGTTCTTC. The encoded protein is CASSHPKRGGSYNEQFF.

The CDR3, as DNA: TGTGCCAGCAGCCGATTTCAGGACAACTCCTACGAGCAGTACTTC. It yields the protein CASSRFQDNSYEQYF. This chain joins TRBV11-1 and TRBJ2-7; possible D gene TRBD1, 5 bases. Germline V gene data show CDR1 as SGHAT and CDR2 as FQDESV (reference sequence). The V end was cut by 5 bases, the J end by 0 bases, with 14 bases between. The CDR3 contains 15 residues.

CDR3 coding DNA: TGTGCTAGTGGTACCACGGGGAGTTTGTCTCTAGGGGGCTACGAGCAGTACTTC. It is translated as CASGTTGSLSLGGYEQYF. The J gene is TRBJ2-7, the V gene TRBV12-5, with a weak D call TRBD1 (6 bases). The CDR3 has 18 amino acids. From germline, CDR1 is LGHNT and CDR2 FRNRAP. With 5 bases removed from V and 3 bases from J, the gap between germline ends came to 26 bases.

This clone was detected once. The J gene is TRBJ1-2, the V gene TRBV14; D ambiguous. V gave up 2 bases and J gave up 3 bases, with 7 bases separating them. Germline V gene lookup returns CDR1 SGHDN and CDR2 FVKESK. The CDR3 is 13 residues long. CDR3 protein: CASSQLSHYGYTF. CDR3 nucleotides: TGTGCCAGCAGCCAACTCAGCCACTATGGCTACACCTTC.

This chain connects TRBV4-1 to TRBJ2-1; 13 positions match TRBD2. The ends lost 1 base at V and 7 bases at J; junction bases unmatched: 10. The germline CDR1 and CDR2 sequences are MGHRA and YSYEKL. The CDR3 covers 18 residues. The DNA of the CDR3 is TGCGCCAGCAGCCAAGTCGACTTAGGACTAGCGGGGGTAAATGAGCAGTTCTTC. Its protein is CASSQVDLGLAGVNEQFF.

The chain recombines TRBV5-1 with TRBJ1-1; no firm D call. This CDR3 comprises 13 residues. Germline loops: CDR1 SGHRS, CDR2 YFSETQ. Between the trimmed V and J ends, which lost 1 base and 2 bases, there was a span of 6 bases. The CDR3 reads CASSLTVNTEAFF. The CDR3 DNA sequence: TGCGCCAGCAGCTTGACAGTTAACACTGAAGCTTTCTTT.

This rearrangement joins TRBV5-1 to TRBJ1-1, with a possible D match to TRBD1 (5 bases). Germline-derived CDR1 and CDR2 are SGHRS and YFSETQ. The CDR3 has 14 amino acids. The germline V and J ends were trimmed by 6 bases and 0 bases, with 12 bases remaining between them. CDR3 amino acids: CASTEQEMNTEAFF. CDR3 DNA sequence: TGCGCCAGCACTGAACAGGAGATGAACACTGAAGCTTTCTTT.

This chain links TRBV28 with TRBJ1-2; TRBD1 matches 12 bases. V lost 5 bases to trimming and J lost 7 bases; unmatched junction nucleotides: 11. The CDR3 is 16 amino acids. Germline-derived CDR1 and CDR2 are MDHEN and SYDVKM. The CDR3 loop is CASSTGQGARERGYTF. DNA for the CDR3: TGTGCCAGCAGTACGGGACAGGGGGCGCGAGAACGTGGCTACACCTTC.

Sample share makes this clone medium-sized. The chain links TRBV6-5 to TRBJ2-7; D perhaps matches TRBD1 (5 bases). The germline CDR1 and CDR2 sequences are MNHEY and SVGAGI. CDR3 size: 14 residues. V lost 7 bases, J lost 4 bases, and 17 bases lay in between. The CDR3 spells CASIPPRDQYEQYF. CDR3 bases: TGTGCCAGCATACCCCCCAGGGATCAATACGAGCAGTACTTC.

The genes are TRBV27 and TRBJ1-6; the D gene is possibly TRBD1 (6 bases). Trimming pared 10 bases from V and 5 bases from J, leaving 12 bases between. This CDR3 is built from 13 residues. The germline gives CDR1 MNHEY, CDR2 SMNVEV (reference sequence). CDR3 sequence reads: CATQTGDNSPLHF. CDR3 coding DNA: TGTGCCACGCAGACAGGAGATAATTCACCCCTCCACTTT.

This chain connects TRBV6-5 to TRBJ1-2; the D is unclear. Germline CDR1 MNHEY, CDR2 SVGAGI. This CDR3 region has 11 residues. The CDR3 DNA sequence: TGTGCTGAGGAGTCCTTCTATGGCTACACCTTC. Amino acid sequence: CAEESFYGYTF.